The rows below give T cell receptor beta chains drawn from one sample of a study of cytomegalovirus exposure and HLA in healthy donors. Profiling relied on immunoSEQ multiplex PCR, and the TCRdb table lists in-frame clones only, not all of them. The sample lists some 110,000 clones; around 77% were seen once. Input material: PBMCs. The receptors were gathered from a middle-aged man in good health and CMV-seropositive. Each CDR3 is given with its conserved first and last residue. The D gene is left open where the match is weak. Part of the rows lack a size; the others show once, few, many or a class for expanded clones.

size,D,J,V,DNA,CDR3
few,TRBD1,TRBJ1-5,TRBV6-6,TGTGCCAGCATCGGACAGGGGGGCAATCAGCCCCAGCATTTT,CASIGQGGNQPQHF
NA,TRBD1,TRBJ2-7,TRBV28,TGTGCCAGCAGTCCCACGGGACAGATCTCCTACGAGCAGTACTTC,CASSPTGQISYEQYF
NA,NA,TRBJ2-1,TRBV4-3,TGCGCCAGCAGCCAAACTAACTCGAACTATAATGAGCAGTTCTTC,CASSQTNSNYNEQFF
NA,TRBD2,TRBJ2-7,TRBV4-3,TGCGCCAGCAGCCAACTCGTTGGGCGGGAGGTTTACGAGCAGTACTTC,CASSQLVGREVYEQYF
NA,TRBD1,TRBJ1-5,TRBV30,TGTGCCTGGAGTGTACCCATTACACAGGGGATAGGACAGCCCCAGCATTTT,CAWSVPITQGIGQPQHF
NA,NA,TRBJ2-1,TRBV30,TGTGCCTCGGGTTACACTAGCTCCTACAATGAGCAGTTCTTC,CASGYTSSYNEQFF
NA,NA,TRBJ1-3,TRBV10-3,TGTGCCATCAGCGCCTGGACAGTCTCTGGAAACACCATATATTTT,CAISAWTVSGNTIYF
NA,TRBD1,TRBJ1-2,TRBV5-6,TGTGCCAGCAGCTTGTACCTGATCAGGACAGGGACCTATGGCTACACCTTC,CASSLYLIRTGTYGYTF
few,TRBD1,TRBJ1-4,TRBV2,TGTGCCAGCAGTGACACACTGGGCTTGGACAGGAATGAAAAACTGTTTTTT,CASSDTLGLDRNEKLFF
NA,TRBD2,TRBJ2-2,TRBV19,TGTGCCAGTAGTAAAAGCGGGGCCGGGGAGCTGTTTTTT,CASSKSGAGELFF
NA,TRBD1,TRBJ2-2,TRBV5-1,TGCGCCAGCAGCTTGCTCGGGACAGGGCATACCGGGGAGCTGTTTTTT,CASSLLGTGHTGELFF
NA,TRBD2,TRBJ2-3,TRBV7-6,TGTGCCAGCAGCTTAAGAGCGGGGGGCCAGGGGGATACGCAGTATTTT,CASSLRAGGQGDTQYF
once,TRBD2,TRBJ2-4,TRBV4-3,TGCGCCAGCAGCCAAGAGACTAGCGGGAGCTTGGGCGCCAAAAACATTCAGTACTTC,CASSQETSGSLGAKNIQYF
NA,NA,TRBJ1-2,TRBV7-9,TGTGCCAGCAGCCTTCAGCAGAGTACAGGGTATGGCTACACCTTC,CASSLQQSTGYGYTF
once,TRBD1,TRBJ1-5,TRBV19,TGTGCCAGCCGAGGACAGGGGGCGATCAGCAATCAGCCCCAGCATTTT,CASRGQGAISNQPQHF
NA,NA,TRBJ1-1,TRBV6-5,TGTGCCAGCAGCCCGGTCGGTGTTACTGAAGCTTTCTTT,CASSPVGVTEAFF
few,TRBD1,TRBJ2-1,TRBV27,TGTGCCAGCACCGCGCCGGGACAGGGGATCAATGAGCAGTTCTTC,CASTAPGQGINEQFF
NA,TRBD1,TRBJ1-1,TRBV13,TGTGCCAGCAGCTTGACAGGGGAACTTAACACTGAAGCTTTCTTT,CASSLTGELNTEAFF
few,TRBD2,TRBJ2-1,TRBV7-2,TGTGCCAGCAGCCGTGAGCGGGGGGGAAGCAATGAGCAGTTCTTC,CASSRERGGSNEQFF
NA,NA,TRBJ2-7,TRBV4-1,TGCGCCAGCAGCCAAGGGGACAACGAGCAGTACTTC,CASSQGDNEQYF
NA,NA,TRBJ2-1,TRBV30,TGTGCCTGGAGGGGGGGGCCGGGTAGCTACAATGAGCAGTTCTTC,CAWRGGPGSYNEQFF
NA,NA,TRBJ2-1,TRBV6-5,TGTGCCAGCAGGCCGGAAGCGGGCCTTCGGAGAGAGCAGTTCTTC,CASRPEAGLRREQFF
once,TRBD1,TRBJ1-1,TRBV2,TGTGCCAGCAGTAAGGAGGGGGCGGGCACTGAAGCTTTCTTT,CASSKEGAGTEAFF
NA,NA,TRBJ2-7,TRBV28,TGTGCCAGCACCTCGGACAGAAACGAGCAGTACTTC,CASTSDRNEQYF
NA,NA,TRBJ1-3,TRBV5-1,TGCGCCAGCAGCTTAACAGGAACCATCTCTGGAAACACCATATATTTT,CASSLTGTISGNTIYF
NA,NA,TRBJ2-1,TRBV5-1,TGCGCCAGCAGCCCGCCAGGGACTGCAAATGAGCAGTTCTTC,CASSPPGTANEQFF
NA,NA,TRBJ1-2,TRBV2,TGTGCCAGCAGTTGGACATTCGGCTACACCTTC,CASSWTFGYTF
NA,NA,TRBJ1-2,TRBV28,TGTGCCAGCAGTTTAGGATGGGGCGGCTACACCTTC,CASSLGWGGYTF
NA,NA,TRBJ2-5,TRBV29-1,TGCAGCGTGGACAGCCTTCCCTCCAAAGAGACCCAGTACTTC,CSVDSLPSKETQYF
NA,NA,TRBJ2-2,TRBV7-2,TGTGCCAGCAGCTTAGCCCGAGGGTCTGCATACGCGAACACCGGGGAGCTGTTTTTT,CASSLARGSAYANTGELFF
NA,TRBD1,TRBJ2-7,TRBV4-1,TGCGCCAGCAGCCAAGATTGGCAGGGGGCGTACGAGCAGTACTTC,CASSQDWQGAYEQYF
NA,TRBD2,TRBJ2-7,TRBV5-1,TGCGCCAGCAGCTTGAGGCTAGCGGGAGACGAGCAGTACTTC,CASSLRLAGDEQYF
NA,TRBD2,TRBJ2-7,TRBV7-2,TGTGCCAGCAGGTACTTAGCGGGAGACGGCTACGAGCAGTACTTC,CASRYLAGDGYEQYF
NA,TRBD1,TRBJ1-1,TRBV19,TGTGCCTTCAACAGGGGGCGAACTGAAGCTTTCTTT,CAFNRGRTEAFF
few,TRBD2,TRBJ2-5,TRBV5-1,TGCGCCAGCAGCTTGGGGAGCGGGGCAGAGACCCAGTACTTC,CASSLGSGAETQYF
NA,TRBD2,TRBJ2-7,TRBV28,TGTGCCAGCAGTGCCCAGGGACTAGCGGGGGGGCTGTACGAGCAGTACTTC,CASSAQGLAGGLYEQYF
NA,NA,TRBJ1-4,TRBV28,TGTGCCAGCAGTAACCCAGGATCATCTAATGAAAAACTGTTTTTT,CASSNPGSSNEKLFF
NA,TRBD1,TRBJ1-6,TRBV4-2,TGTGCCAGCAGCCAAGAGACAGGGAATAATTCACCCCTCCACTTT,CASSQETGNNSPLHF
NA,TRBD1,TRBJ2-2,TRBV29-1,TGCAGCGTTCGACAGGGGTCCGCGAACACCGGGGAGCTGTTTTTT,CSVRQGSANTGELFF
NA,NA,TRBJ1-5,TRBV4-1,TGCGCCAGCAGCCAAGGGGGAGGGCAGCCCCAGCATTTT,CASSQGGGQPQHF
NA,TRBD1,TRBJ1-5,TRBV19,TGTGCCAGTAGTCAGGACAGGGGAGACCAGCCCCAGCATTTT,CASSQDRGDQPQHF
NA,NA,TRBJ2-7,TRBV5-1,TGCGCCAGCAGCTGGGACGGACAGAACGAGCAGTACTTC,CASSWDGQNEQYF
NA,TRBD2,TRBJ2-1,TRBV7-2,TGTGCCAGCAGCTTAGGTTCTAGCGGACGGGAGAGGGAGTTCTTC,CASSLGSSGREREFF
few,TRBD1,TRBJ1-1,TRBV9,TGTGCCAGCAGCTCTACCCCGGGACAGGGGATAGCTTTCTTT,CASSSTPGQGIAFF
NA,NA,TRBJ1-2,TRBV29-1,TGCAGCGTTGAAAGCCGGACAGCACCTAACTATGGCTACACCTTC,CSVESRTAPNYGYTF
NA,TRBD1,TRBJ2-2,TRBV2,TGTGCCAGCAGTTGGACAGGGATTAGCGGGGAGCTGTTTTTT,CASSWTGISGELFF
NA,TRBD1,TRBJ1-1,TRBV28,TGTGCCAGCAGGGAGACAGGGGGCGCACCTGAAGCTTTCTTT,CASRETGGAPEAFF
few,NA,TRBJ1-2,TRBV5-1,TGCGCCAGCAGCTTGGAAGGGGCGGGGGGCTACACCTTC,CASSLEGAGGYTF
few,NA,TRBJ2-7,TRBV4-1,TGCGCCAGCAGCCGTAACCTTGAACTGAGCTCCTACGAGCAGTACTTC,CASSRNLELSSYEQYF
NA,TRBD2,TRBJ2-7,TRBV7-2,TGTGCCAGCAGCTTAATGGGGAGGGGCGGAGAGCAGTACTTC,CASSLMGRGGEQYF
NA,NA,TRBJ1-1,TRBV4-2,TGTGCCAGCAGCCAAGATCTTCCCCGGGTAGGGGTGTCAGCTTTCTTT,CASSQDLPRVGVSAFF
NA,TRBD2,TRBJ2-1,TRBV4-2,TGTGCCAGCAGCCAAGCGGAGACTAGCGGGAGCTACAATGAGCAGTTCTTC,CASSQAETSGSYNEQFF
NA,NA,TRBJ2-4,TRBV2,TGTGCCAGCAGTGGAGGCTCAAAAAACATTCAGTACTTC,CASSGGSKNIQYF
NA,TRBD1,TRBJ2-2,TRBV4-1,TGCGCCAGCAGCCAAGGAGGAATAAACAGGGGTCACGGGGAGCTGTTTTTT,CASSQGGINRGHGELFF